This TCR beta chain was captured in a study of cytomegalovirus exposure and HLA in healthy donors. This clone was recorded only once. The PCR made use of 60 Vbeta and 13 Jbeta primers. Method: immunoSEQ multiplex PCR; TCRdb's copy keeps in-frame clones and lacks some. The sample consists of around 120,000 clones, approximately 80% of them appearing once. Germline CDR1 SQVTM, CDR2 ANQGSEA. The ends were cut back, 0 bases at V and 7 bases at J, with 12 bases in the middle. The CDR3 has 13 amino acids. This chain uses TRBV29-1 with TRBJ2-5; the D gene is possibly TRBD2 (6 bases). The TCR originated in a woman between 40 and 50 years old in good health and CMV-seropositive. Source material: PBMCs. This CDR3 reads CSVEEAEGGTQYF. For the CDR3, the DNA is TGCAGCGTTGAAGAGGCGGAGGGAGGGACCCAGTACTTC.